The 29 T cell receptor beta chains below were found in one sample sequenced in a study of blood T cell repertoires in COVID-19 (dated by TCRdb to about 2020). Library prep was done by the immunoSEQ multiplex PCR assay. This immuneACCESS table, as held by TCRdb, lists in-frame sequences with V and J called but not all clones. Of the missing ones, under half trace to an unresolved V gene in checked studies; the others have no known cause. This sample comprises about 160,000 clones, around 89% of them detected only once. In total, the top ten clones hold around 15% of the sample. Specimen: peripheral blood. These receptors came from a man younger than 35 with COVID-19, enrolled during active disease.

This chain uses TRBV2 with TRBJ1-6; 8 bases are shared with TRBD1. The germline CDR1 and CDR2 sequences are SNHLY and FYNNEI. The CDR3 extends over 14 amino acids. The junction had 7 bases not matched to a gene; V was cut back by 6 bases and J by 9 bases. The CDR3 DNA follows: TGTGCCAGCAGCGCTACAGGGGGTTTTTCACCCCTCCACTTT. This gives the protein CASSATGGFSPLHF.

The chain couples TRBV9 to TRBJ2-3; 7 bases match TRBD2. Trimming at V came to 4 bases and at J to 1 base, leaving 9 bases not matched to a gene. This CDR3 is 16 amino acids long. The germline gives CDR1 SGDLS, CDR2 YYNGEE. The CDR3 sequence: CASSPWGGSGTDTQYF. The CDR3 DNA reads as TGTGCCAGCAGCCCCTGGGGGGGTAGCGGCACAGATACGCAGTATTTT.

The chain has TRBV6-6 and TRBJ2-1; 9 positions agree with TRBD2. Germline V gene data show CDR1 as MNHNY and CDR2 as SVGAGI (reference sequence). This CDR3 has 20 residues. Unmatched junction bases numbered 18, after V lost 6 bases and J lost 0 bases. CDR3 region: CASSLNLAGVHQGSYNEQFF. The CDR3 DNA is TGTGCCAGCAGCTTAAATTTAGCGGGAGTACACCAGGGCTCCTACAATGAGCAGTTCTTC.

The chain uses TRBV2 and TRBJ2-1, with 8 bases matching TRBD1. This CDR3 is built from 15 residues. Germline V gene lookup returns CDR1 SNHLY and CDR2 FYNNEI. V dropped 6 bases and J dropped 2; count of bases not matched to a gene: 6. The CDR3 sequence is CASRYDRGPYNEQFF. The CDR3 DNA reads TGTGCCAGCAGATACGACAGGGGACCCTACAATGAGCAGTTCTTC.

The chain links TRBV20-1 to TRBJ2-7; weak D call: TRBD2 (5 bases). Germline values: CDR1 DFQATT, CDR2 SNEGSKA (reference sequence). There are 13 residues in the CDR3. Trimming took 3 bases from V and 2 from J, leaving 11 bases between them. This CDR3 is CSASRRPAYEQYF. DNA for the CDR3: TGCAGTGCTAGTCGGAGGCCGGCCTACGAGCAGTACTTC.

This clone was counted a single time. The gene calls are TRBV10-3 and TRBJ1-1; D unresolved. Germline V gene data show CDR1 as ENHRY and CDR2 as SYGVKD. The CDR3 consists of 13 residues. Trimming pared 8 bases from V and 5 bases from J, leaving 15 bases between. DNA of the CDR3: TGTGCCATCCACCCTGACTCTGCTACTGAAGCTTTCTTT. Translation: CAIHPDSATEAFF.

This chain links TRBV21-1 with TRBJ1-2. TRBV21-1 is classified as a pseudogene. The CDR3 is 9 residues long. CDR3 in amino acids: CSRGLGYTF. Here the CDR3 DNA reads TGTTCGCGAGGGCTTGGCTACACCTTC.

The chain links TRBV6-6 to TRBJ1-5; 7 nucleotides agree with TRBD1. Looked up from germline, CDR1 is MNHNY and CDR2 is SVGAGI (reference sequence). CDR3 length: 14 amino acids. Germline trimming cut 6 bases from V and 2 bases from J; bases unmatched to any gene: 4. The CDR3 bases are TGTGCCAGCAGAGTCGACAGGGGCAATCAGCCCCAGCATTTT. It codes for CASRVDRGNQPQHF.

This chain links TRBV5-6 with TRBJ1-1; 8 bases align to TRBD1. Trimming at V came to 5 bases and at J to 10 bases, leaving 13 bases not matched to a gene. The CDR3 runs 14 residues. The germline V gene has CDR1 SGHDT and CDR2 YYEEEE. CDR3 nucleotide sequence: TGTGCCAGCAGGCTACAGGGGGGCGACATCAGAGCTTTCTTT. The encoded protein is CASRLQGGDIRAFF.

The chain couples TRBV7-2 to TRBJ2-1; 8 bases map to TRBD1. The germline V gene encodes CDR1 SGHTA and CDR2 FQGNSA. V was pared by 5 bases and J by 2 bases, with 5 bases of the junction left unmatched. The CDR3 runs 15 residues. CDR3 protein: CASSPQGAPYNEQFF. In DNA form, the CDR3 reads TGTGCCAGCAGCCCCCAGGGGGCACCCTACAATGAGCAGTTCTTC.

The V gene is TRBV15, the J gene TRBJ1-1; 9 nucleotides match TRBD1. With 5 bases clipped from V and 4 bases from J, the junction kept 8 bases outside the gene matches. Germline CDR1 LNHNV, CDR2 YYDKDF (reference sequence). The length of the CDR3 is 15 residues. The CDR3 DNA is TGTGCCACCAGCGAGCCCGGGACAGGGAGCACTGAAGCTTTCTTT. This sequence encodes CATSEPGTGSTEAFF.

Of note for this clone: One end of the junction does not line up with germline, which may come from a read error. The rearrangement links TRBV2 to TRBJ1-4; D is uncertain. The CDR3 is 18 residues long. Germline CDR1 reads SNHLY; CDR2 reads FYNNEI. This CDR3 is CASSERRARAATNEKLLF. CDR3 coding DNA: TGTGCCAGCAGTGAAAGGCGGGCCAGAGCCGCAACTAATGAAAAACTGCTTTTT.

In DNA form, the CDR3 reads TGTGCCAGCAGCCCTCTCGGGGGTCCCCGCATTGAAGGTGGAAACACCATATATTTT. This sequence encodes CASSPLGGPRIEGGNTIYF. This chain uses TRBV11-2 with TRBJ1-3, with D possibly being TRBD1 (5 bases). The germline V gene encodes CDR1 SGHAT and CDR2 FQNNGV. The length of the CDR3 is 19 residues. Trimming took 5 bases from V and 3 from J, leaving 26 bases between them.

The chain is built from TRBV24-1 and TRBJ1-5, with a possible D match to TRBD1 (5 bases). Germline V lookup: CDR1 KGHDR, CDR2 SFDVKD. Trimming stripped 5 bases from V and 4 bases from J, with 11 bases between. The CDR3 is 14 amino acids. This chain's CDR3 is CATSGLGGNQPQHF. Written as DNA, the CDR3 is TGTGCCACCAGTGGGTTGGGGGGTAATCAGCCCCAGCATTTT.

The chain couples TRBV5-5 to TRBJ1-5; 10 nucleotides line up with TRBD1. This CDR3 has 20 amino acids. Germline V gene sequence: CDR1 SGHKS, CDR2 YYEKEE (reference sequence). The J segment lost 6 bases and the V segment lost 0 bases, leaving 18 bases of the junction unmatched. The CDR3 nucleotides are TGTGCCAGCAGCTTGGTGGATCAGGGGACAGGGGAGCCCCTGGGTCAGCCCCAGCATTTT. It specifies CASSLVDQGTGEPLGQPQHF.

The V call is TRBV18, the J call TRBJ2-7, with 7 positions matching TRBD1. Germline lookup yields CDR1 KGHSH and CDR2 LQKENI. V was pared by 6 bases and J by 1 base, with 9 bases of the junction left unmatched. The CDR3 is 15 residues long. The CDR3 DNA follows: TGTGCCAGCTCTACGACAGGGTTTGGGTCCTACGAGCAGTACTTC. Translating gives CASSTTGFGSYEQYF.

V is TRBV5-5 and J is TRBJ2-5, with a weak D call TRBD2 (5 bases). The CDR3 is 15 amino acids. The germline V and J ends were trimmed by 0 bases and 1 base, with 10 bases remaining between them. CDR1 and CDR2 (germline): SGHKS, YYEKEE (reference sequence). The CDR3 sequence: CASSLEWLAQETQYF. In DNA, the CDR3 is TGTGCCAGCAGCTTGGAATGGCTAGCCCAAGAGACCCAGTACTTC.

The V and J genes are TRBV20-1 and TRBJ2-1, with 7 bases that match TRBD2. The CDR3 spans 16 residues. The ends lost 3 bases at V and 2 bases at J; junction bases unmatched: 10. Per germline, CDR1 DFQATT and CDR2 SNEGSKA (reference sequence). The CDR3 nucleotides are TGCAGTGCTAGTTCGAGCGGGATTGGTCCCTACAATGAGCAGTTCTTC. Translating it yields CSASSSGIGPYNEQFF.

The genes are TRBV7-2 and TRBJ1-1, with D perhaps matching TRBD1 (6 bases). V lost 4 bases and J 0 bases, leaving 12 bases between the germline ends. Germline V gives CDR1 SGHTA, CDR2 FQGNSA. The length of the CDR3 is 15 residues. CDR3: CASSSRTVMNTEAFF. The CDR3 DNA reads TGTGCCAGCAGCTCCAGGACAGTCATGAACACTGAAGCTTTCTTT.

This sequence joins TRBV24-1 and TRBJ2-5, with 7 bases lining up with TRBD2. CDR1 is KGHDR and CDR2 is SFDVKD in the germline V gene. The CDR3 loop spans 15 amino acids. The V and J ends lost 5 bases and 3 bases, in that order; junction bases with no gene match: 8. The CDR3 nucleotides read TGTGCCACCAGTGGGTTCGGTGGGACTAAAGAGACCCAGTACTTC. Protein sequence: CATSGFGGTKETQYF.

The rearrangement links TRBV2 to TRBJ2-1, with 8 nucleotides matching TRBD2. The J segment lost 2 bases and the V segment lost 4 bases, leaving 7 bases of the junction unmatched. There are 16 residues in the CDR3. The germline gives CDR1 SNHLY, CDR2 FYNNEI. The CDR3 region has the DNA TGTGCCAGCAGTGGGTTAGCGGGAAGGGCCTACAATGAGCAGTTCTTC. Amino acid sequence: CASSGLAGRAYNEQFF.

The genes are TRBV6-4 and TRBJ2-7; 10 positions match TRBD2. CDR3 length: 16 residues. Trimming took 0 bases from V and 7 from J; bases not matched to a gene: 9. Germline CDR1 MRHNA, CDR2 SNTAGT. The CDR3 loop reads CASSDSFSSGGWEQYF. In nucleotides, the CDR3 is TGTGCCAGCAGTGACTCCTTCTCTAGCGGGGGTTGGGAGCAGTACTTC.

The V and J genes are TRBV9 and TRBJ2-1, with a weak D call TRBD1 (5 bases). V gave up 0 bases and J gave up 0 bases, with 19 bases separating them. Germline assignment: CDR1 SGDLS and CDR2 YYNGEE. This CDR3 has 19 amino acids. CDR3 region: CASSVALTIGQSSYNEQFF. The CDR3 nucleotides read TGTGCCAGCAGCGTAGCCCTGACCATCGGACAAAGCTCCTACAATGAGCAGTTCTTC.

The count of this clone is one. This chain links TRBV2 with TRBJ2-7; D is undetermined. Trimming removed 2 bases at V and 7 bases at J, with 12 bases between. This CDR3 comprises 13 residues. The germline gives CDR1 SNHLY, CDR2 FYNNEI. The CDR3 sequence is CASSENSFGEQYF. The CDR3 DNA reads as TGTGCCAGCAGTGAAAACAGTTTTGGGGAGCAGTACTTC. The full variable domain, in which reference TRBV2 and TRBJ2-7 provide the parts outside the CDR3, is EPEVTQTPSHQVTQMGQEVILRCVPISNHLYFYWYRQILGQKVEFLVSFYNNEISEKSEIFDDQFSVERPDGSNFTLKIRSTKLEDSAMYFCASSENSFGEQYFGPGTRLTVT.

The V gene is TRBV29-1, the J gene TRBJ1-2; TRBD1 aligns across 8 bases. The CDR3 is made up of 12 amino acids. Germline V CDR1 and CDR2: SQVTM, ANQGSEA. The trim removed 4 bases at V and 6 bases at J, leaving 4 bases unmatched. In nucleotides, the CDR3 is TGCAGCGTTGGGACAGGGACCCATGGCTACACCTTC. As protein: CSVGTGTHGYTF.

The chain recombines TRBV28 with TRBJ2-5; 11 nucleotides align to TRBD2. CDR3 length equals 17 residues. Per the germline V gene, CDR1 is MDHEN and CDR2 is SYDVKM. Trimming took 2 bases from V and 5 from J; bases not matched to a gene: 10. The CDR3 nucleotides read TGTGCCAGCAGTTTAATGACTAGCGGGACGGGGGAGGAGACCCAGTACTTC. This sequence encodes CASSLMTSGTGEETQYF.

V and J are TRBV6-2 or TRBV6-3 and TRBJ2-3, with no clear D. Germline V gene data show CDR1 as MNHEY and CDR2 as SVGEGT. V was trimmed by 4 bases and J by 5 bases, leaving 16 bases between them. The CDR3 has 15 amino acids. Written as DNA, the CDR3 is TGTGCCAGCAGTTTATACACTCCCACGGGAGATACGCAGTATTTT. Its translation: CASSLYTPTGDTQYF.

This clone was recorded a few times. The germline gene is not matched at one end of the junction; a read error may be the cause. In DNA, the CDR3 is TGTGCCAGCAGTTACTCGGACAAGACAGGGTCGGGACTGCTTTTT. This codes for CASSYSDKTGSGLLF. The rearrangement links TRBV6-5 to TRBJ1-4; 7 bases match TRBD1. The CDR3 is made up of 15 amino acids. The germline gives CDR1 MNHEY, CDR2 SVGAGI.

This chain connects TRBV27 to TRBJ2-1; 8 nucleotides agree with TRBD2. With 0 bases clipped from V and 0 bases from J, the junction kept 1 base outside the gene matches. CDR3 length: 16 residues. Germline-derived CDR1 and CDR2 are MNHEY and SMNVEV (reference sequence). CDR3 DNA sequence: TGTGCCAGCAGTTTATCGGCGGGAGGCTCCTACAATGAGCAGTTCTTC. It encodes CASSLSAGGSYNEQFF.